This entry lists 6 T cell receptor beta chains sequenced from one sample in a study of shared clonotypes between healthy human individuals. Measured with immunoSEQ multiplex PCR; TCRdb has only the in-frame clones, and not every one. This table has around 2,000,000 clones, 93% appearing once. Naive CD8 cells were CD45RO-negative, positively selected for CCR7, excluding terminally differentiated effector memory CD45RA+ cells. The sequencing input was naive CD8+ T cells from PBMCs. All receptors come from a man aged 18 to 29 in good health. Some clones in this sample may be carry-over from other donors' samples.

The CDR3 is CASSRPGEGYGYTF. CDR3 in DNA: TGTGCCAGCAGCCGCCCTGGGGAGGGGTATGGCTACACCTTC. The chain recombines TRBV7-9 with TRBJ1-2, with a tentative D call TRBD1 (5 bases). This CDR3 spans 14 amino acids. The V end lost 5 bases, the J end lost 5 bases, and 15 bases lay between the germline ends. Germline lookup yields CDR1 SEHNR and CDR2 FQNEAQ (reference sequence).

This clone was counted once. The chain joins TRBV2 to TRBJ2-1, with D possibly matching TRBD2 (6 bases). The CDR3 length is 14 residues. V was shortened by 4 bases and J by 9 bases, with 16 bases between the two germline ends. Germline CDR1 is SNHLY and CDR2 is FYNNEI. The CDR3 reads CASSGLERVGEQFF. The CDR3, as DNA: TGTGCCAGCAGTGGACTCGAGCGGGTCGGTGAGCAGTTCTTC.

There are a few counts of this clone. The CDR3 DNA is TGTGCCAGCAGCCTCACGCTCGAGCAGTACTTC. It specifies CASSLTLEQYF. The chain recombines TRBV11-2 with TRBJ2-7; D is unclear. Germline lookup yields CDR1 SGHAT and CDR2 FQNNGV. V was cut by 5 bases and J by 6 bases, with 8 bases left in between. The CDR3 spans 11 residues.

This chain connects TRBV9 to TRBJ1-3; D unclear. Germline V gives CDR1 SGDLS, CDR2 YYNGEE. V lost 4 bases and J lost 4, with 18 bases in between. The CDR3 runs 16 residues. CDR3 coding DNA: TGTGCCAGCAGCATGACCCCGGGGTCCGCCGGAAACACCATATATTTT. This gives the protein CASSMTPGSAGNTIYF.

V and J are TRBV5-1 and TRBJ2-7, with D possibly TRBD2 on 5 matching bases. Germline values: CDR1 SGHRS, CDR2 YFSETQ. CDR3 size: 12 residues. V dropped 0 bases and J dropped 7 bases, with 8 bases sitting between them. CDR3 nucleotides: TGCGCCAGCAGCTTGGCCGGGGAGGAGCAGTACTTC. Translation gives CASSLAGEEQYF.

The chain joins TRBV7-8 to TRBJ2-1; D gene uncertain. This CDR3 region has 15 residues. Germline V gives CDR1 SGHVS, CDR2 FQNEAQ. V was trimmed by 1 base and J by 3 bases, leaving 10 bases between them. For the CDR3, the DNA is TGTGCCAGCAGCTTAGGTAGGACCGACTACAATGAGCAGTTCTTC. Its translation is CASSLGRTDYNEQFF.